This T cell receptor (beta chain) was profiled in a study of blood T cell repertoires in COVID-19. Study-level background: Italy, Spain and the United States were the sources of the convalescent and acute COVID-19 samples. PBMCs, B-cell-depleted T cells, or T cells were the source of the cDNA or gDNA that made up the material.

The V and J ends lost 4 bases and 4 bases respectively, with 9 bases between them. This CDR3 contains 13 residues. CDR1 and CDR2 from the germline V gene are LGHNA and YSLEER. Per the original methods: Researchers report that nucleated cell counts were estimated from reference gene primer amplification. The data were produced by immunoSEQ multiplex PCR, yet TCRdb's version contains in-frame clones alone and is incomplete. The D gene and trimming were derived from the DNA, and the V and J assignments and clone size from that table. The sample shows roughly 100,000 clones, roughly 80% of them seen only once. This clone was observed once.

The J gene is TRBJ2-3, the V gene TRBV4-3, with a weak D call TRBD2 (5 bases). The TCR originated in a woman aged 80 or over with acute or convalescent COVID-19. Sample: peripheral blood. The CDR3: CASSRELADTQYF. In nucleotides, the CDR3 is TGCGCCAGCAGCCGCGAACTAGCAGATACGCAGTATTTT.